This T cell receptor beta chain stems from a study of shared clonotypes between healthy human individuals. In the study overall: Donors had three CD4 naive, three CD4 memory, two CD8 naive and one CD8 memory plate apiece.

Into CD45RA+ naive and CD45RA-negative memory subsets, the CD4+ cells were split. Profiled with immunoSEQ multiplex PCR; TCRdb holds only in-frame clones, not every one. The top ten clones hold around 0.47% of a sample with roughly 1,500,000 clones, around 98% of them seen once. This clone was seen a single time. Its antigen remains unknown. Trimming pared 2 bases from V and 3 bases from J, leaving 20 bases between. Germline V gives CDR1 MDHEN, CDR2 SYDVKM. This CDR3 comprises 17 residues. Points from the study as a whole: Sampling included only blood; tissue repertoires likely differ.

The TCR comes from a man under 40 in good health. Source material: naive CD4+ T cells sorted from blood. Subset meaning: CD45RA+ positively selected. This chain connects TRBV28 to TRBJ2-7, with D tentatively TRBD2 (6 bases). The CDR3 protein is CASSLRATSKGNYEQYF. The DNA for the CDR3 is TGTGCCAGCAGTTTAAGGGCGACTAGTAAGGGGAACTACGAGCAGTACTTC.